Given below is one T cell receptor beta chain in context. TCRdb keeps only in-frame clones here, not all; method: immunoSEQ multiplex PCR. The table includes 80,000 to 100,000 clones, roughly 87% detected once. This sample was taken from a study of blood T cell repertoires in COVID-19. The germline gives CDR1 LGHNA, CDR2 YSLEER. The CDR3 totals 13 residues. Trimming removed 3 bases from V and 3 bases from J, with 9 bases in between. This chain joins TRBV4-3 and TRBJ2-7, with D maybe TRBD1 (6 bases). This TCR was sampled from a woman in her forties or fifties with active or convalescent COVID-19. Sequenced sample: peripheral blood. CDR3 in DNA: TGCGCCAGCAGCCAGTCACAGGGCTACGAGCAGTACTTC. Translating it yields CASSQSQGYEQYF.